Listed here are 16 T cell receptor beta chains from one sample, sequenced in a study of CD4 and CD8 cells across lung adenocarcinoma regions (dated by TCRdb to between 2017 and 2018). Library preparation used PCR. Sequencing was performed on a HiSeq X Ten. The public reads were run again by TCRdb, first through fastp at Q25 and then through MiXCR, and only productive beta chains were kept. All rows with the same CDR3 protein become a single entry with the most common DNA and genes. The sample has 10,000 to 15,000 distinct CDR3 sequences on record, roughly 50% of them singletons. The ten biggest clones cover about 29% of the sample. The sample taken for sequencing was CD8+ T cells from the margin of a lung tumor. What the cell subset or site label conveys for this sample: tumor margin region. These receptor sequences come from a male donor with lung adenocarcinoma. The CD4 and CD8 labels of this study may be unreliable.

About this clonotype: One end of the junction varies from germline; a read error may be responsible. The chain employs TRBV6-1 and TRBJ2-6; 7 bases match TRBD1. CDR1 and CDR2 from the germline V gene are MNHNS and SASEGT. The CDR3 covers 13 residues. CDR3 sequence reads: CASRPTGEEAQSF. CDR3 coding DNA: TGTGCCAGCAGACCAACAGGGGAAGAGGCCCAGTCTTTC.

This clonotype was detected many times. This sequence joins TRBV7-2 and TRBJ2-5; D not certain. The germline V gene has CDR1 SGHTA and CDR2 FQGNSA. Trimming left V 0 bases short and J 5 bases short, with 4 bases between. This CDR3 region has 12 residues. This CDR3 is CASSLAGETQYF. The CDR3 nucleotides read TGTGCCAGCAGCTTAGCCGGGGAGACCCAGTACTTC.

This clonotype was seen ten or more times. The chain carries TRBV6-1 and TRBJ2-5; 8 bases line up with TRBD2. V trimming: 5 bases; J trimming: 11 bases; junction bases outside the gene matches: 7. The CDR3 runs to 12 residues. CDR1 MNHNS and CDR2 SASEGT come from the germline V gene. CDR3 sequence (DNA): TGTGCCAGCAGTATCCCGGGGGGGGAGCAGTACTTC. Its translation: CASSIPGGEQYF.

The chain couples TRBV6-6 to TRBJ2-3; tentatively, D is TRBD1 (6 bases). In germline, CDR1 is MNHNY, CDR2 SVGAGI (reference sequence). V was shortened by 1 base and J by 10 bases, with 12 bases between the two germline ends. The CDR3 length is 13 residues. CDR3 amino acids: CASSYLGAEAQYF. CDR3 nucleotide sequence: TGTGCCAGCAGTTACTTGGGGGCGGAAGCGCAGTATTTT.

By sample share, this clonotype is medium-sized. The CDR3 DNA sequence: TGTGCCAGCACAGGCGCTTCTAACTATGGCTACACCTTC. Translating it yields CASTGASNYGYTF. The chain recombines TRBV6-1 with TRBJ1-2; D gene ambiguous. The CDR3 is 13 residues long. Germline lookup yields CDR1 MNHNS and CDR2 SASEGT. V was shortened by 7 bases and J by 0 bases, with 9 bases between the two germline ends.

V usage is TRBV11-3 and J usage is TRBJ2-3; perhaps TRBD1 as D (6 bases). Germline CDR1 and CDR2: SGHNT and YENEEA. Trimming shortened V by 1 base and J by 8 bases, and 10 bases separated the two germline ends. The CDR3 loop spans 13 amino acids. The CDR3 spells CASSLARGGTQYF. CDR3 nucleotide sequence: TGTGCCAGCAGCTTAGCTCGAGGGGGTACGCAGTATTTT.

As for this clonotype: The junction departs from the called germline gene at one end, perhaps through a read error. The chain combines TRBV6-1 with TRBJ2-3, with D hard to call. Germline CDR1 and CDR2: MNHNS and SASEGT. The length of the CDR3 is 15 residues. The CDR3 nucleotides are TGTGCCAGCAGTAAGAGTTTCACTAACACAGAGACGCAGTACTTT. Protein: CASSKSFTNTETQYF.

The CDR3 is CASSPRSGGPGRTQYF. In nucleotides, the CDR3 is TGTGCCAGCAGTCCACGTAGCGGGGGGCCCGGTCGGACCCAGTACTTC. This chain links TRBV27 with TRBJ2-1, with TRBD2 matching 10 bases. The DNA end is a closer match to TRBJ2-5, so the J assignment may be wrong. CDR3 size: 16 residues. CDR1 is MNHEY and CDR2 is SMNVEV in the germline V gene (reference sequence).

The chain couples TRBV5-1 to TRBJ2-3, with D uncertain. The CDR3 totals 15 residues. V lost 3 bases and J 1 base, leaving 12 bases between the germline ends. The germline V gene encodes CDR1 SGHRS and CDR2 YFSETQ. In DNA, the CDR3 is TGCGCCAGCAGCTCAGGCGTAAGGGGCACAGATACGCAGTATTTT. This codes for CASSSGVRGTDTQYF.

V and J are TRBV6-1 and TRBJ2-3; 8 bases are shared with TRBD2. TRBJ2-7 matches the DNA end more closely, so the J call is doubtful. Germline V gene sequence: CDR1 MNHNS, CDR2 SASEGT. This CDR3 is built from 18 residues. CDR3 in amino acids: CASSEWATGAGGEDTQYF. The CDR3 DNA reads as TGTGCCAGCAGTGAATGGGCGACGGGGGCCGGGGGGGAAGATACGCAGTACTTC.

Of note for this clonotype: A much larger clone differs from this one at a single base, so this may be a read error. The chain carries TRBV6-1 and TRBJ2-5; 7 nucleotides agree with TRBD2. The V gene's germline CDR1 is MNHNS and CDR2 SASEGT. This CDR3 region has 17 residues. Trimming cost V 2 bases and J 11 bases; bases outside gene matches: 20. CDR3 amino acids: CASSERGGGYSYNEQYF. The CDR3 bases are TGTGCCAGCAGTGAACGGGGCGGGGGTTACTCCTACAATGAGCAGTACTTC.

This clonotype was counted at least ten times. The rearrangement uses TRBV6-4 and TRBJ2-2; the match to TRBD1 covers 7 bases. The germline CDR1 and CDR2 sequences are MRHNA and SNTAGT. Trimming cost V 0 bases and J 3 bases; bases outside gene matches: 4. CDR3 length: 16 residues. CDR3 nucleotides: TGTGCCAGCAGTGACTCTAGACAGGGCGACACCGGGGAGCTGTTTTTT. Residues: CASSDSRQGDTGELFF.

A few counts support this clonotype. The CDR3 protein is CASSYPSSRGRSSYEQYF. The CDR3, as DNA: TGTGCCAGCAGTTACCCGTCAAGCAGGGGACGGAGCTCCTACGAGCAGTACTTC. The V and J genes are TRBV6-2 or TRBV6-3 and TRBJ2-7; D might be TRBD1 (6 bases). The V end was cut by 2 bases, the J end by 0 bases, with 20 bases between. CDR3 length: 18 residues. Germline assignment: CDR1 MNHEY and CDR2 SVGEGT.

CDR3 bases: TGTGCCAGCAGCTTAGGGGTCGAGAACAGGGACGGCTACACCTTC. It encodes CASSLGVENRDGYTF. The chain has TRBV7-9 and TRBJ1-2; TRBD1 might be the D (6 bases). Germline assignment: CDR1 SEHNR and CDR2 FQNEAQ (reference sequence). Trimming pared 1 base from V and 8 bases from J, leaving 17 bases between. The CDR3 extends over 15 amino acids.

This clonotype was counted only a few times. V usage is TRBV6-1 and J usage is TRBJ1-1, with D uncertain. Germline V gene lookup returns CDR1 MNHNS and CDR2 SASEGT. The CDR3 extends over 12 amino acids. Trimming left V 7 bases short and J 5 bases short, with 11 bases between. The CDR3, as DNA: TGTGCCAGCAAACACGTGGGGACTGAAGCTTTCTTT. Residues: CASKHVGTEAFF.

This chain joins TRBV6-1 and TRBJ2-3, with 10 bases lining up with TRBD2. The tail of the sequence fits TRBJ2-7 better, so the J call may be wrong. CDR3 length equals 17 residues. Germline V gene lookup returns CDR1 MNHNS and CDR2 SASEGT. The CDR3 spells CASGQGLAGASYNAQYF. As DNA, the CDR3 is TGTGCCAGCGGCCAGGGGCTAGCGGGAGCGAGTTACAATGCGCAGTACTTC.